These 20 T cell receptor beta chains came from one sample sequenced in a study of CDR3 diversity in severe acne. In TCRdb, the PCR reads were re-called with MiXCR into one record per CDR3 protein. The data show tens of thousands of distinct CDR3 sequences, 51% seen once. The sequenced sample consisted of blood. All receptors derive from a male donor in good health, without acne.

In this sample, this clonotype turned up many times. V and J are TRBV30 and TRBJ1-3, with D uncertain. Germline-derived CDR1 and CDR2 are GTSNPN and SVGIG (reference sequence). The CDR3 runs 13 residues. V dropped 0 bases and J dropped 4 bases, with 7 bases sitting between them. CDR3 DNA sequence: TGTGCCTGGAGTGTAGGAGCGGGAAACACCATATATTTT. It translates to CAWSVGAGNTIYF.

The chain joins TRBV7-9 to TRBJ2-7; tentatively, D is TRBD1 (6 bases). V was clipped by 10 bases and J by 7 bases, with 20 bases between them. Germline CDR1 SEHNR, CDR2 FQNEAQ (reference sequence). The CDR3 has 13 residues. The chain's CDR3 is CATLPIITGEQYF. The CDR3 DNA reads as TGTGCCACCCTACCAATTATTACAGGGGAGCAGTACTTC.

V and J are TRBV20-1 and TRBJ1-4; unclear D gene. The CDR3 is 15 amino acids. Germline assignment: CDR1 DFQATT and CDR2 SNEGSKA (reference sequence). The V and J ends lost 3 bases and 7 bases respectively, with 18 bases between them. DNA of the CDR3: TGCAGTGCTAGGCCCTCATCGTTAGGAGGTGAAAAACTGTTTTTT. The encoded protein is CSARPSSLGGEKLFF.

J is TRBJ2-7 and V is TRBV10-3; D may be TRBD2 (5 bases). Germline V gene data show CDR1 as ENHRY and CDR2 as SYGVKD. CDR3 length equals 11 residues. Trimming took off 6 bases at V and 6 bases at J, with 9 bases between the two ends. The CDR3 coding sequence is TGTGCCATCAGGAGGGAAGGCGAGCAGTACTTC. Protein product: CAIRREGEQYF.

The sample holds a few counts of this clonotype. The final CDR3 position lacks the conserved phenylalanine or tryptophan, pointing to a likely read error. The chain is built from TRBV7-9 and TRBJ1-4; D might be TRBD1 (5 bases). The CDR3 covers 17 residues. The germline V gene has CDR1 SEHNR and CDR2 FQNEAQ (reference sequence). CDR3 amino acids: CASSLPSGGADNAKLFS. The CDR3 bases are TGTGCCAGCAGCTTACCATCCGGAGGGGCGGATAATGCAAAACTGTTTTCT.

The chain employs TRBV9 and TRBJ2-7; a possible D gene is TRBD2 (6 bases). The CDR3 has 14 amino acids. V lost 0 bases and J lost 1, with 8 bases in between. From germline, CDR1 is SGDLS and CDR2 YYNGEE. The CDR3 region has the DNA TGTGCCAGCAGCGTAGGGGGACTTTCCTACGAGCAGTACTTC. Protein: CASSVGGLSYEQYF. The full variable domain, with the rest looked up from reference TRBV9 and TRBJ2-7, is DSGVTQTPKHLITATGQRVTLRCSPRSGDLSVYWYQQSLDQGLQFLIQYYNGEERAKGNILERFSAQQFPDLHSELNLSSLELGDSALYFCASSVGGLSYEQYFGPGTRLTVT.

The chain couples TRBV9 to TRBJ2-3; tentatively, D is TRBD2 (5 bases). Deletions cut 0 bases from V and 4 bases from J, with 6 bases between. This CDR3 comprises 13 residues. The germline gives CDR1 SGDLS, CDR2 YYNGEE. The CDR3 DNA reads TGTGCCAGCAGCGTAGACGGGGCAGATACGCAGTATTTT. As protein: CASSVDGADTQYF.

A few counts support this clonotype. The V gene is TRBV14, the J gene TRBJ2-1; 11 bases map to TRBD2. The CDR3 sequence is 15 residues long. The V gene end was trimmed by 0 bases and the J gene end by 9 bases; junction bases not matched to a gene: 4. In germline, CDR1 is SGHDN, CDR2 FVKESK. This CDR3 is CASSQDSGRAGEQFF. The CDR3 bases are TGTGCCAGCAGCCAAGATAGCGGGAGGGCGGGTGAGCAGTTCTTC. Variable domain in full (rest from reference TRBV14 and TRBJ2-1): EAGVTQFPSHSVIEKGQTVTLRCDPISGHDNLYWYRRVMGKEIKFLLHFVKESKQDESGMPNNRFLAERTGGTYSTLKVQPAELEDSGVYFCASSQDSGRAGEQFFGPGTRLTVL.

As regards this clonotype: At one end, the junction sequence differs from germline, possibly due to a read error. This sequence joins TRBV18 and TRBJ2-3; 7 bases are shared with TRBD1. The J call is in doubt because the DNA end fits TRBJ1-5 better. Per germline, CDR1 KGHSH and CDR2 LQKENI. This CDR3 has 16 residues. CDR3 protein: CASSPIATGITDTQHF. The CDR3 region has the DNA TGTGCCAGTTCACCCATCGCGACAGGGATCACAGATACGCAGCATTTT.

Many counts were recorded for this clonotype. The chain recombines TRBV19 with TRBJ1-1; D perhaps matches TRBD1 (5 bases). CDR1 is LNHDA and CDR2 is SQIVND in the germline V gene (reference sequence). The CDR3 is 13 residues long. V was shortened by 6 bases and J by 6 bases, with 14 bases between the two germline ends. The DNA of the CDR3 is TGTGCCAGTAGCGTATGGGGGGACGCTGAAGCTTTCTTT. This translates into CASSVWGDAEAFF.

The rearrangement links TRBV10-3 to TRBJ1-4; D is unclear. The CDR3 sequence is 14 residues long. The germline CDR1 and CDR2 sequences are ENHRY and SYGVKD. The V end was cut by 10 bases, the J end by 8 bases, with 20 bases between. The CDR3 DNA is TGTGCCAGCAGACCAGGCCCCTTGGGAGAAAAACTGTTTTTT. It encodes CASRPGPLGEKLFF.

Turning to this clonotype: A single base separates this from a much larger clone, so it may be a read error. The chain carries TRBV24-1 and TRBJ1-2; TRBD1 is a possible D gene (6 bases). Germline loops: CDR1 KGHDR, CDR2 SFDVKD. This CDR3 comprises 12 residues. For the CDR3, the DNA is TGTGCCACACAGGGTCAGGACTATGGCCACACCTTC. It translates to CATQGQDYGHTF.

V is TRBV7-9 and J is TRBJ1-3; D possibly corresponds to TRBD1 (5 bases). The CDR3 covers 14 residues. The V and J ends lost 2 bases and 4 bases respectively, with 9 bases between them. CDR1 and CDR2 from the germline V gene are SEHNR and FQNEAQ (reference sequence). The CDR3 nucleotides read TGTGCCAGCAGCTTACCCGGGGCCGGAAACACCATATATTTT. Protein: CASSLPGAGNTIYF.

The gene calls are TRBV4-2 and TRBJ2-1; TRBD1 is a possible D gene (6 bases). Germline lookup yields CDR1 LGHNA and CDR2 YNFKEQ. V was clipped by 3 bases and J by 0 bases, with 12 bases between them. The CDR3 has 16 amino acids. The CDR3 reads CASSHPQGSSYNEQFF. The CDR3 DNA reads as TGTGCCAGCAGCCACCCCCAGGGGAGCTCCTACAATGAGCAGTTCTTC.

In its sample, this clonotype was seen a few times. The chain is built from TRBV24-1 and TRBJ1-1; D possibly corresponds to TRBD1 (6 bases). CDR3 length: 13 amino acids. CDR1 is KGHDR, CDR2 SFDVKD, per germline. V shed 7 bases and J shed 0 bases, with 8 bases lying between them. The CDR3 DNA sequence: TGTGCCACCAGGGACAGTGTGAACACTGAAGCTTTCTTT. The encoded protein is CATRDSVNTEAFF.

This chain connects TRBV5-1 to TRBJ2-3, with TRBD1 matching 7 bases. The CDR3 loop spans 15 amino acids. Germline V lookup: CDR1 SGHRS, CDR2 YFSETQ. V lost 3 bases to trimming and J lost 1 base; unmatched junction nucleotides: 5. The CDR3 nucleotides read TGCGCCAGCAGCTCGTCCGACAGGGGCACAGATACGCAGTATTTT. Translation gives CASSSSDRGTDTQYF.

This clonotype was detected only a few times. The rearrangement joins TRBV30 to TRBJ1-1; 11 nucleotides match TRBD1. The CDR3 has 16 residues. Trimming removed 7 bases from V and 0 bases from J; junction bases left unmatched: 10. The V gene's germline CDR1 is GTSNPN and CDR2 SVGIG (reference sequence). In DNA form, the CDR3 reads TGTGCCTCAGGGACAGGGGGAACTTCAATGAACACTGAAGCTTTCTTT. Protein: CASGTGGTSMNTEAFF.

Comment on this clonotype: At one of its ends the junction is not consistent with the germline gene, which may arise from a read error. The chain uses TRBV11-2 and TRBJ1-1; unclear D gene. CDR1 is SGHAT, CDR2 FQNNGV, per germline. The CDR3 runs to 14 residues. The CDR3 reads CASSLVVASTEAFF. The CDR3 coding sequence is TGTGCCAGCAGCTTAGTCGTAGCGAGCACTGAAGCTTTCTTC.

The V call is TRBV10-3, the J call TRBJ2-7; 9 bases fit TRBD2. Germline CDR1 is ENHRY and CDR2 is SYGVKD. V dropped 9 bases and J dropped 0; count of bases not matched to a gene: 0. This CDR3 region has 12 residues. The CDR3, as DNA: TGTGCCATTAGCGGGGGCTCCTACGAGCAGTACTTC. It translates to CAISGGSYEQYF.

This clonotype was observed many times. This chain connects TRBV6-1 to TRBJ1-2, with 7 bases matching TRBD1. This CDR3 is built from 13 residues. Trimming at V came to 8 bases and at J to 2 bases, leaving 5 bases not matched to a gene. Germline assignment: CDR1 MNHNS and CDR2 SASEGT. CDR3 nucleotide sequence: TGTGCCAGCCACCGGGACAGCAACTATGGCTACACCTTC. Its translation: CASHRDSNYGYTF.